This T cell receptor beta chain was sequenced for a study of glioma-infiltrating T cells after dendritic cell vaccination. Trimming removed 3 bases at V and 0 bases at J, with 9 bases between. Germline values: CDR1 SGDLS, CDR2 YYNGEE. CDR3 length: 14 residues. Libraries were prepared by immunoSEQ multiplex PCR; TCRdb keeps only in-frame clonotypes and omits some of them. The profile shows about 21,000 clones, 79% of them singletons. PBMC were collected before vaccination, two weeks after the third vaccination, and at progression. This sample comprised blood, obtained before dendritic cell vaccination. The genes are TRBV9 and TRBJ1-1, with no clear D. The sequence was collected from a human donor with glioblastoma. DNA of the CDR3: TGTGCCAGCAGCGCCAGATCGATGAACACTGAAGCTTTCTTT. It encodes CASSARSMNTEAFF. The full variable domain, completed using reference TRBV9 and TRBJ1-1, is DSGVTQTPKHLITATGQRVTLRCSPRSGDLSVYWYQQSLDQGLQFLIQYYNGEERAKGNILERFSAQQFPDLHSELNLSSLELGDSALYFCASSARSMNTEAFFGQGTRLTVV.